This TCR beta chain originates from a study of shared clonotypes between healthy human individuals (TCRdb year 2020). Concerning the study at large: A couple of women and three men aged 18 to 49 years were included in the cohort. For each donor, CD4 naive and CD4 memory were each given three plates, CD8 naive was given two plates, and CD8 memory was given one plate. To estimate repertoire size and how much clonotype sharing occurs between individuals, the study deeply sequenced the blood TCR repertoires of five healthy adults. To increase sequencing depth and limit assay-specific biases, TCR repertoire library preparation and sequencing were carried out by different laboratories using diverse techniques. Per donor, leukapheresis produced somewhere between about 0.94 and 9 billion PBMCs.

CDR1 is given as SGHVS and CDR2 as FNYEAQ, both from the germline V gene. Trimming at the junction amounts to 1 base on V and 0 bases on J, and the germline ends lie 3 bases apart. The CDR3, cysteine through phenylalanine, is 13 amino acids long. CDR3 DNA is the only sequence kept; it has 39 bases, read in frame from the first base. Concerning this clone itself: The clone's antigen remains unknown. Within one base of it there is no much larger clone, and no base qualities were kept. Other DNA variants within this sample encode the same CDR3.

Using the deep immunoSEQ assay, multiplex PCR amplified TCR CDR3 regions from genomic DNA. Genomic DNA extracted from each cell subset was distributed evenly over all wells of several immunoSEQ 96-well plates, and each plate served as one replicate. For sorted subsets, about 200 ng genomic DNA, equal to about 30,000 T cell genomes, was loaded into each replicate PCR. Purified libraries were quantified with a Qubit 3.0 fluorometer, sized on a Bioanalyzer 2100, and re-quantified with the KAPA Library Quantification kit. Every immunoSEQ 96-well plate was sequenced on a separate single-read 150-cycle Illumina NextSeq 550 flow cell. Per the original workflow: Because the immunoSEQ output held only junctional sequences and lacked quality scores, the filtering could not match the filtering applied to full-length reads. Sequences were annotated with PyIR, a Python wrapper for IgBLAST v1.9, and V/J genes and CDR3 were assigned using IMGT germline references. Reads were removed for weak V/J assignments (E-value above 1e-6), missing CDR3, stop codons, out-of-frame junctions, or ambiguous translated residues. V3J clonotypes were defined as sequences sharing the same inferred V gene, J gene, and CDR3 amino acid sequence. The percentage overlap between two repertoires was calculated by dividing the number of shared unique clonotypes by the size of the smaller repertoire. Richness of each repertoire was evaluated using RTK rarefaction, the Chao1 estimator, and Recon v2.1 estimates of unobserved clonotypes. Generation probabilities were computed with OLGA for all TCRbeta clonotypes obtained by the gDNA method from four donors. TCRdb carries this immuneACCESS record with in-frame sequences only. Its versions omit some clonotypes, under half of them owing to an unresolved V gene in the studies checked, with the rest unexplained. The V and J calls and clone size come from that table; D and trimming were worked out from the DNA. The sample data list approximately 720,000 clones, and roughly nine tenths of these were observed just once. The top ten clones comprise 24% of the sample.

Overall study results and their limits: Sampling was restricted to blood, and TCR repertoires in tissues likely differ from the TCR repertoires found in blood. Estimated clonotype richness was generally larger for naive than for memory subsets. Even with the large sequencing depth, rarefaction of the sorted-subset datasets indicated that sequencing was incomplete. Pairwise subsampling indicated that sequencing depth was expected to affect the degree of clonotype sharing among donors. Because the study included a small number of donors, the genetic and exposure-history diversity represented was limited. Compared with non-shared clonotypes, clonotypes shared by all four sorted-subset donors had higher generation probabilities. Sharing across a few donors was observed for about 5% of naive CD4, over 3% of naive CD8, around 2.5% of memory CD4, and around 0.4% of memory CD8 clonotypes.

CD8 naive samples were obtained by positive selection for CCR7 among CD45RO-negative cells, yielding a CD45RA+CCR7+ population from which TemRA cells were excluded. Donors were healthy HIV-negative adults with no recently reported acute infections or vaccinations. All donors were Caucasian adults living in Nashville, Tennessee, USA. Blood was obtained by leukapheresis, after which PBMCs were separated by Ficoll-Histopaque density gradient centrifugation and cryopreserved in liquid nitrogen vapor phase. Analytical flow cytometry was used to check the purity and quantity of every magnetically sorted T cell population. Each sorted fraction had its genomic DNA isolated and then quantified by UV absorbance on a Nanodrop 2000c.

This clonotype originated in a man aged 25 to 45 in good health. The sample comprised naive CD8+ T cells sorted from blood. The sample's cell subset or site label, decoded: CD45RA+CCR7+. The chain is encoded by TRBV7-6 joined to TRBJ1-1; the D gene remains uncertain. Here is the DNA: TGTGCCAGCAGCTTAGAAATGAACACTGAAGCTTTCTTT. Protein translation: CASSLEMNTEAFF.